The clone carrying this T cell receptor beta chain was observed a handful of times. Documented time point: newly diagnosed GD, antithyroid drugs for less than 3 months. PBMCs provided the RNA from which the TCR library was made. One endocrinology department in Xi'an, China, was where patients came from. The germline V and J ends were trimmed by 5 bases and 8 bases, with 12 bases remaining between them. The CDR3 sequence is 13 residues long. Germline V gene data show CDR1 as SGHTA and CDR2 as FQGNSA. The entry originates in a study of regulatory T cells in long-lasting Graves disease. Arm-PCR of CDR3 regions and iRepertoire HTBI primers were the basis on which TCR beta libraries were built. TCRdb fed the multiplex PCR reads into MiXCR, producing one record per CDR3 protein. The sample shows about 420,000 distinct CDR3 sequences, roughly 17% of them seen only once. The data were also submitted as part of a second study, on T cells in Graves' hyperthyroidism and ophthalmopathy. In that study: First-round RT-PCR targeting the TCR CDR3 was performed with the HTBI primer set.

This specimen was peripheral blood mononuclear cells (PBMCs), taken at new diagnosis, from a patient treated with antithyroid drugs. V usage is TRBV7-2 and J usage is TRBJ1-4; D unresolved. This TCR derives from a woman younger than 35 with Graves disease. CDR3: CASSTLRAEKLFF. CDR3 coding DNA: TGTGCCAGCAGCACACTAAGGGCCGAAAAACTGTTTTTT.